The T cell receptor (beta chain) described here comes from a study of blood T cell repertoires in COVID-19. Study in general: The origin of the acute and convalescent COVID-19 samples was the United States, Italy and Spain. PBMCs, B-cell-depleted T cells, or T cells were the source of the cDNA or gDNA that made up the material.

In the original workflow: Amplification from reference gene primers served as the basis for estimated nucleated cell counts. Measured with immunoSEQ multiplex PCR; TCRdb has only the in-frame clones, and not every one. V, J and clone size reflect that table, while D and trimming were determined from the DNA. This table holds around 120,000 clones, 78% found once. The germline gives CDR1 KGHSH, CDR2 LQKENI. J gave up 7 bases and V 3 bases, and 7 bases lay outside the gene matches. The CDR3 runs to 16 residues. The chain links TRBV18 to TRBJ1-4; TRBD1 matches at 11 bases. The receptor's source is a man aged 65 to 79 with acute or convalescent COVID-19. The sequencing input was peripheral blood. CDR3 sequence reads: CASSPGQGGLSEKLFF. The CDR3 region has the DNA TGTGCCAGCTCACCGGGACAGGGGGGATTGAGTGAAAAACTGTTTTTT.